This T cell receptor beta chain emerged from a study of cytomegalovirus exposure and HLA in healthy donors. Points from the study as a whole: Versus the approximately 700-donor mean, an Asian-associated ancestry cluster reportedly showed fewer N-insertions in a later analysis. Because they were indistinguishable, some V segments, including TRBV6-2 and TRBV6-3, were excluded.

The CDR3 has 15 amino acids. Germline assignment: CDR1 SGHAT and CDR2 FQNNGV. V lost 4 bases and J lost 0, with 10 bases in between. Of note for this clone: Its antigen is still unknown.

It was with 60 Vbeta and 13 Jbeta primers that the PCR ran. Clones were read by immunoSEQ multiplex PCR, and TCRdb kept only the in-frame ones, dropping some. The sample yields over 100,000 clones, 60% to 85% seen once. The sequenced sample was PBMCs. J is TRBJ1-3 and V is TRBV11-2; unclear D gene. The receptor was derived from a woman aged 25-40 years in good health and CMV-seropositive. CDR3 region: CASSSPRISGNTIYF. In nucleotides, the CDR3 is TGTGCCAGCAGCTCTCCGAGAATCTCTGGAAACACCATATATTTT. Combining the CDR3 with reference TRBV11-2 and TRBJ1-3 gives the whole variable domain EAGVAQSPRYKIIEKRQSVAFWCNPISGHATLYWYQQILGQGPKLLIQFQNNGVVDDSQLPKDRFSAERLKGVDSTLKIQPAKLEDSAVYLCASSSPRISGNTIYFGEGSWLTVV.